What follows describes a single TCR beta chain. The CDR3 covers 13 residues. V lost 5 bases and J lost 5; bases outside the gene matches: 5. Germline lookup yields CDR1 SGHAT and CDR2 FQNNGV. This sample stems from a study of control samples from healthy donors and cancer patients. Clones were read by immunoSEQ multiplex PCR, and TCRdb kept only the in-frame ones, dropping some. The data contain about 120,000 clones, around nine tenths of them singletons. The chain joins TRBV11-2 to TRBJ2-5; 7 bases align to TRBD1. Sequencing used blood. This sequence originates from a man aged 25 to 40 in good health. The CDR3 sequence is CASSKGQQETQYF. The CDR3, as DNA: TGTGCCAGCAGCAAGGGACAGCAGGAGACCCAGTACTTC.